Listed below are T cell receptor beta chains from one sample, sequenced in a study of vaccination effects on CD4 cells after COVID-19. The antigens for these receptors are not known. The data were produced by immunoSEQ multiplex PCR, yet TCRdb's version contains in-frame clones alone and is incomplete. The sample holds roughly 29,000 clones, about 62% seen once. Here the sequenced sample was CD4+ T cells from PBMCs cultured without peptide, taken before COVID-19 vaccination. These receptors originate from a human donor who received a COVID-19 vaccine. The CDR3 runs from the conserved cysteine through the conserved F or W. Each record gives: clone size, J gene, D gene, V gene, CDR3 protein, CDR3 DNA. D genes are given only for firm matches. Clone size, where shown, is once, few, many, or a class for clones that have expanded.

. TRBJ2-3 . TRBV19 CASSRDVGMRADTQYF TGTGCCAGTAGTAGGGATGTTGGGATGAGAGCAGATACGCAGTATTTT
. TRBJ1-1 . TRBV3-1/TRBV3-2 CASSQNTGTEAFF TGTGCCAGCAGCCAAAACACAGGGACTGAAGCTTTCTTT
. TRBJ1-2 . TRBV2 CASNVIQGSYGYTF TGTGCCAGCAACGTTATCCAGGGTAGTTATGGCTACACCTTC
. TRBJ2-1 . TRBV30 CAWSRTIEQFF TGTGCCTGGAGTCGGACAATTGAGCAGTTCTTC
medium-sized TRBJ2-3 . TRBV5-6 CASSGGGPTDTQYF TGTGCCAGCAGTGGGGGGGGGCCGACAGATACGCAGTATTTT
. TRBJ1-1 . TRBV18 CASSPDQNTEAFF TGTGCCAGCTCACCAGACCAGAACACTGAAGCTTTCTTT
. TRBJ2-6 TRBD1 TRBV7-6 CASSLVGGQGASGANVLTF TGTGCCAGCAGCTTAGTAGGTGGTCAGGGGGCATCTGGGGCCAACGTCCTGACTTTC
. TRBJ1-3 . TRBV3-1/TRBV3-2 CASSQDFTGVLNTIYF TGTGCCAGCAGCCAAGACTTCACGGGGGTCCTCAACACCATATATTTT
. TRBJ2-1 . TRBV3-1/TRBV3-2 CASSLRGSDNEQFF TGTGCCAGCAGCCTCAGGGGTTCCGACAATGAGCAGTTCTTC
. TRBJ2-5 TRBD2 TRBV27 CASKLAGAGETQYF TGTGCCAGCAAACTAGCGGGAGCGGGAGAGACCCAGTACTTC
few TRBJ1-2 . TRBV5-1 CASRQAGLDYGYTF TGCGCCAGCAGACAAGCAGGGTTGGACTATGGCTACACCTTC
. TRBJ2-7 . TRBV14 CASSQGKGWSYEQYF TGTGCCAGCAGCCAAGGAAAGGGTTGGTCCTACGAGCAGTACTTC
. TRBJ1-2 . TRBV19 CATYRQPYGYTF TGTGCCACGTACAGACAGCCTTATGGCTACACCTTC
. TRBJ2-3 . TRBV6-5 CASRAYEVPDTQYF TGTGCCAGCAGGGCCTATGAGGTCCCCGATACGCAGTATTTT
. TRBJ2-3 . TRBV10-2 CAVRSTDTQYF TGCGCCGTACGAAGCACAGATACGCAGTATTTT
. TRBJ1-2 . TRBV5-4 CASSLARTPGYTF TGTGCCAGCAGCTTGGCCCGGACCCCCGGCTACACCTTC
few TRBJ1-3 . TRBV4-1 CASSQTQGPISGNTIYF TGCGCCAGCAGCCAAACACAGGGACCTATCTCTGGAAACACCATATATTTT
few TRBJ1-5 . TRBV3-1/TRBV3-2 CASSQDGGNQPQHF TGTGCCAGCAGCCAAGACGGGGGAAACCAGCCCCAGCATTTT
. TRBJ2-7 TRBD1 TRBV6-1 CASSEALRGQEQYF TGTGCCAGCAGTGAAGCGCTTAGGGGGCAAGAGCAGTACTTC
. TRBJ1-2 . TRBV7-8 CASSLVYAGGYTF TGTGCCAGCAGCTTAGTCTACGCGGGGGGCTACACCTTC
few TRBJ1-5 TRBD1 TRBV7-8 CASSRDRGNQPQHF TGTGCCAGCAGCCGAGACAGGGGCAATCAGCCCCAGCATTTT
. TRBJ2-2 . TRBV27 CAIIQGVANTGELFF TGTGCCATTATACAGGGTGTCGCGAACACCGGGGAGCTGTTTTTT
. TRBJ1-2 TRBD1 TRBV7-2 CASSFGPGQGGYTF TGTGCCAGCAGCTTTGGACCGGGACAGGGAGGCTACACCTTC
few TRBJ1-3 . TRBV7-9 CASSSGPSGNTIYF TGTGCCAGCAGCTCCGGGCCCTCTGGAAACACCATATATTTT
. TRBJ1-1 . TRBV29-1 CSVVVQGGLGEAFF TGCAGCGTTGTGGTACAGGGCGGGCTGGGGGAAGCTTTCTTT
. TRBJ1-2 . TRBV30 CASTYGGGNGGYTF TGTGCCTCTACATACGGGGGGGGGAATGGAGGCTACACCTTC
. TRBJ2-7 . TRBV5-6 CASSLFDVYEQYF TGTGCCAGCAGCTTGTTCGACGTCTACGAGCAGTACTTC
. TRBJ2-7 . TRBV6-5 CASSQWDYEQYF TGTGCCAGCAGTCAATGGGATTACGAGCAGTACTTC
. TRBJ2-3 . TRBV29-1 CSVGSGVGTDTQYF TGCAGCGTGGGCTCAGGGGTAGGCACAGATACGCAGTATTTT
. TRBJ1-4 . TRBV5-1 CASSRPMGDEKLFF TGCGCCAGCAGCCGCCCCATGGGGGATGAAAAACTGTTTTTT
few TRBJ1-1 TRBD1 TRBV7-9 CASSFTQGRMGTEAFF TGTGCCAGCAGCTTTACACAGGGGCGGATGGGCACTGAAGCTTTCTTT
. TRBJ1-4 . TRBV18 CASSPGQMKNEKLFF TGTGCCAGCTCTCCAGGACAAATGAAAAATGAAAAACTGTTTTTT
. TRBJ1-3 . TRBV6-1 CASSELGAGNTIYF TGTGCCAGCAGTGAATTGGGGGCTGGAAACACCATATATTTT
. TRBJ1-1 . TRBV11-1 CASSFDGWGTEAFF TGTGCCAGCAGCTTTGACGGGTGGGGGACTGAAGCTTTCTTT
. TRBJ2-1 TRBD2 TRBV5-8 CASSPVTSGGTNEQFF TGTGCCAGCAGCCCCGTTACTAGCGGGGGGACCAATGAGCAGTTCTTC
. TRBJ2-2 TRBD1 TRBV19 CASSIGTGKGTGELFF TGTGCCAGTAGTATCGGGACAGGGAAGGGCACCGGGGAGCTGTTTTTT
few TRBJ1-6 TRBD1 TRBV6-5 CASTPGQGNSPLHF TGTGCCAGCACCCCGGGACAGGGGAATTCACCCCTCCACTTT
once TRBJ1-3 . TRBV6-5 CASSYSISSGNTIYF TGTGCCAGCAGTTACTCTATAAGCTCTGGAAACACCATATATTTT
few TRBJ1-1 . TRBV10-2 CASSPDSMNTEAFF TGCGCCAGCAGCCCGGACAGCATGAACACTGAAGCTTTCTTT
. TRBJ2-3 . TRBV4-1 CASSQEEFRTDTQYF TGCGCCAGCAGCCAAGAGGAGTTCCGCACAGATACGCAGTATTTT
. TRBJ2-7 TRBD2 TRBV9 CASSVGGGARTYEQYF TGTGCCAGCAGCGTAGGGGGAGGGGCGAGGACCTACGAGCAGTACTTC
. TRBJ1-2 . TRBV19 CASSIVGRFTYGYTF TGTGCCAGTAGTATAGTTGGCAGGTTTACCTATGGCTACACCTTC
once TRBJ2-3 TRBD2 TRBV3-1/TRBV3-2 CASSRDPAGGYADTQYF TGTGCCAGCAGCCGCGATCCGGCGGGGGGGTATGCAGATACGCAGTATTTT
. TRBJ2-2 . TRBV4-1 CASSLGPGSRTGELFF TGCGCCAGCAGCCTAGGCCCAGGGAGTAGGACCGGGGAGCTGTTTTTT
. TRBJ2-7 TRBD1 TRBV3-1/TRBV3-2 CASSQLPQGAGKKQYF TGTGCCAGCAGCCAACTACCCCAGGGGGCAGGAAAAAAGCAGTACTTC
few TRBJ1-5 . TRBV7-2 CASSLWVSNQPQHF TGTGCCAGCAGCTTATGGGTTAGCAATCAGCCCCAGCATTTT
few TRBJ2-2 TRBD2 TRBV6-4 CASRGTSESGELFF TGTGCCAGTCGCGGGACTAGCGAGTCCGGGGAGCTGTTTTTT